The clone carrying this TCR beta chain was recorded once. The antigen is undetermined. CDR3 length: 16 amino acids. The junction had 3 bases not matched to a gene; V was cut back by 2 bases and J by 0 bases. Looked up from germline, CDR1 is SEHNR and CDR2 is FQNEAQ (reference sequence). The data were produced by immunoSEQ multiplex PCR, yet TCRdb's version contains in-frame clones alone and is incomplete. Altogether 10,000 to 13,000 clones are present, around 86% being singletons, with the ten largest covering approximately 6.9%. Documented time point: week 3, after first cycle of checkpoint inhibitor. One draw preceded checkpoint blockade; another followed its first cycle at week 3. This entry comes from a study of blood T cell dynamics during melanoma immunotherapy. Regarding the study as a whole: Whether repertoire-driving clones were melanoma-specific could not be determined.

The J gene is TRBJ2-2, the V gene TRBV7-9; the match to TRBD1 covers 7 bases. The source was blood, collected from a patient treated with checkpoint blockade. The receptor's source is a human donor with melanoma. CDR3 in amino acids: CASSLPGQANTGELFF. The DNA of the CDR3 is TGTGCCAGCAGCTTACCAGGACAGGCGAACACCGGGGAGCTGTTTTTT.